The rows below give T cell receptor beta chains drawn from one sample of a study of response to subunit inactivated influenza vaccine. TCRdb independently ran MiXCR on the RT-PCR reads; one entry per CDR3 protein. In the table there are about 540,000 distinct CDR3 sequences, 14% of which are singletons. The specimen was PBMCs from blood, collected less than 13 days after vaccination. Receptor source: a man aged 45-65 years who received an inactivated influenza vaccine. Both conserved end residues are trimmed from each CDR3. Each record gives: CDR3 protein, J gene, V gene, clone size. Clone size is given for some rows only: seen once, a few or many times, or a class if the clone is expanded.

cdr3_aa: ASSPSENYGYT
j_call: TRBJ1-2
v_call: TRBV28
clone_size: many

cdr3_aa: ATRATVRQPQH
j_call: TRBJ1-5
v_call: TRBV15
clone_size: -

cdr3_aa: ASSFRPSGEQY
j_call: TRBJ2-7
v_call: TRBV12-3/TRBV12-4
clone_size: -

cdr3_aa: ASSQLPGLAGARSEQY
j_call: TRBJ2-7
v_call: TRBV6-2/TRBV6-3
clone_size: many

cdr3_aa: ASQRPLGELF
j_call: TRBJ2-2
v_call: TRBV28
clone_size: few

cdr3_aa: ASSHRNTEAF
j_call: TRBJ1-1
v_call: TRBV27
clone_size: few

cdr3_aa: AIRKMGQGNTGELF
j_call: TRBJ2-2
v_call: TRBV10-3
clone_size: -

cdr3_aa: ASSQGEGPNTEAF
j_call: TRBJ1-1
v_call: TRBV4-1
clone_size: once

cdr3_aa: ASSLNPNSPLH
j_call: TRBJ1-6
v_call: TRBV7-2
clone_size: many

cdr3_aa: ANSLRQGQTDTQY
j_call: TRBJ2-3
v_call: TRBV7-2
clone_size: -

cdr3_aa: ASSLVRNTGELF
j_call: TRBJ2-2
v_call: TRBV7-9
clone_size: many

cdr3_aa: ASSQVAYNSPLH
j_call: TRBJ1-6
v_call: TRBV4-3
clone_size: few

cdr3_aa: SARDQRGLEQY
j_call: TRBJ2-3
v_call: TRBV20-1
clone_size: few

cdr3_aa: ASSLGQWDTQY
j_call: TRBJ2-3
v_call: TRBV7-8
clone_size: many

cdr3_aa: ASSPTGGSNTEAF
j_call: TRBJ1-1
v_call: TRBV5-5
clone_size: few

cdr3_aa: ASSTSPGVYETQY
j_call: TRBJ2-5
v_call: TRBV5-1
clone_size: many

cdr3_aa: ASRATSAVWETQY
j_call: TRBJ2-5
v_call: TRBV7-3
clone_size: -

cdr3_aa: ASSVALAEGVSETQY
j_call: TRBJ2-5
v_call: TRBV7-9
clone_size: -

cdr3_aa: SANPGLLSSYNEQF
j_call: TRBJ2-1
v_call: TRBV20-1
clone_size: few

cdr3_aa: ASSPTSGAGTDTQY
j_call: TRBJ2-3
v_call: TRBV7-6
clone_size: few

cdr3_aa: ASTTYRTYSNEQF
j_call: TRBJ2-1
v_call: TRBV7-8
clone_size: -

cdr3_aa: ASSTPQEAF
j_call: TRBJ1-1
v_call: TRBV28
clone_size: -

cdr3_aa: SVEKGIAGELF
j_call: TRBJ2-2
v_call: TRBV29-1
clone_size: few

cdr3_aa: ASSIGTSGQTYEQY
j_call: TRBJ2-7
v_call: TRBV5-1
clone_size: few

cdr3_aa: SARQGTGNQPQH
j_call: TRBJ1-5
v_call: TRBV20-1
clone_size: -

cdr3_aa: SVPGGRGYEQF
j_call: TRBJ2-1
v_call: TRBV29-1
clone_size: many

cdr3_aa: SASWSTDTQY
j_call: TRBJ2-3
v_call: TRBV20-1
clone_size: -

cdr3_aa: ASSQRAPNRFWNQPQH
j_call: TRBJ1-5
v_call: TRBV23-1
clone_size: -

cdr3_aa: ASSLIVGGGAEQF
j_call: TRBJ2-1
v_call: TRBV11-2
clone_size: few

cdr3_aa: ASRNTKGVGQENEKLF
j_call: TRBJ1-4
v_call: TRBV6-1
clone_size: -

cdr3_aa: SARGPVLAAEQF
j_call: TRBJ2-1
v_call: TRBV20-1
clone_size: -

cdr3_aa: ASSQEKPAYNEQF
j_call: TRBJ2-1
v_call: TRBV4-3
clone_size: few

cdr3_aa: ASSPGSGEKLF
j_call: TRBJ1-4
v_call: TRBV5-1
clone_size: -

cdr3_aa: ASSGTTSGKAKETQY
j_call: TRBJ2-5
v_call: TRBV7-8
clone_size: few

cdr3_aa: ASSLALGQGRYEQY
j_call: TRBJ2-7
v_call: TRBV7-9
clone_size: few

cdr3_aa: ASIFGTSGSYEQY
j_call: TRBJ2-7
v_call: TRBV28
clone_size: few

cdr3_aa: ASGLGGGGNEQF
j_call: TRBJ2-1
v_call: TRBV6-2/TRBV6-3
clone_size: few

cdr3_aa: SAFTPSQNTDTQY
j_call: TRBJ2-3
v_call: TRBV20-1
clone_size: -

cdr3_aa: ASSLPQGGSIDEQF
j_call: TRBJ2-1
v_call: TRBV11-2
clone_size: -

cdr3_aa: ASSGLAGGADTQY
j_call: TRBJ2-3
v_call: TRBV12-3/TRBV12-4
clone_size: -

cdr3_aa: ASRKQGGVYNEQF
j_call: TRBJ2-1
v_call: TRBV12-3/TRBV12-4
clone_size: -

cdr3_aa: SAGAGYGYT
j_call: TRBJ1-2
v_call: TRBV20-1
clone_size: few

cdr3_aa: ASSLGQGLSGNTIY
j_call: TRBJ1-3
v_call: TRBV28
clone_size: few

cdr3_aa: ASSAGSGTGSGYT
j_call: TRBJ1-2
v_call: TRBV5-1
clone_size: few

cdr3_aa: ASSSGQATGGYT
j_call: TRBJ1-2
v_call: TRBV28
clone_size: -

cdr3_aa: ASSSLDRAQH
j_call: TRBJ1-5
v_call: TRBV6-2/TRBV6-3
clone_size: few

cdr3_aa: ATSRGETEIYGYT
j_call: TRBJ1-2
v_call: TRBV15
clone_size: few

cdr3_aa: ASSNSQGAVDEQF
j_call: TRBJ2-1
v_call: TRBV18
clone_size: -

cdr3_aa: AISAGQGAGEKLF
j_call: TRBJ1-4
v_call: TRBV10-3
clone_size: -

cdr3_aa: ASSLAGRASGNEQF
j_call: TRBJ2-1
v_call: TRBV7-2
clone_size: -

cdr3_aa: SASAGDLTYEQY
j_call: TRBJ2-7
v_call: TRBV20-1
clone_size: few

cdr3_aa: ASGGGGSSYEQY
j_call: TRBJ2-7
v_call: TRBV2
clone_size: -

cdr3_aa: ASSPDRGPYTEAF
j_call: TRBJ1-1
v_call: TRBV5-1
clone_size: few

cdr3_aa: SARDHGTGSEQY
j_call: TRBJ2-7
v_call: TRBV20-1
clone_size: few

cdr3_aa: SVEPGTGGDEQF
j_call: TRBJ2-1
v_call: TRBV29-1
clone_size: -